This entry lists 13 T cell receptor beta chains sequenced from one sample in a study of tissue T cells after allogeneic stem cell transplantation. Documented time point: mouse harvest day 14 after allogeneic transplant. The graft held 10^6 splenic CD5+ T cells and 10^7 T-cell-depleted bone marrow cells. TCRdb keeps only in-frame clones here, not all; method: immunoSEQ multiplex PCR. Among approximately 7,100 clones listed, 36% were seen once. The sample comprised skin. All receptors derive from a female BALB/c mouse given C57BL/6 T cells with graft-versus-host disease after an allogeneic hematopoietic cell transplant.

This clone was recorded a few times. The genes are named according to mouse. The CDR3 end lies 1 residue beyond the end of the read and is filled in from the germline J gene. The chain couples TRBV26 to TRBJ2-7, with 8 nucleotides matching TRBD2. Germline V CDR1 and CDR2: KGHPV, FQNQEV (reference sequence). This CDR3 spans 15 amino acids. V lost 2 bases and J lost 0; bases outside the gene matches: 3. The CDR3 loop is CASSLNWGSSYEQYF. The CDR3 bases that were read are TGTGCCAGCAGTCTGAACTGGGGGAGCTCCTATGAACAGTAC.

On this clone: Gene and germline names: mouse. The CDR3 goes on 1 residue after the read ends, and that part is filled in from the germline J gene. The chain combines TRBV26 with TRBJ2-5; 11 bases fit TRBD2. Trimming took 6 bases from V and 5 from J; bases not matched to a gene: 7. This CDR3 region has 15 residues. Per the germline V gene, CDR1 is KGHPV and CDR2 is FQNQEV (reference sequence). CDR3 DNA (partial): TGTGCCAGCAGCCAGCCCGGGACTGGGGGAGACACCCAGTAC. Protein product: CASSQPGTGGDTQY. The whole CDR3 is CASSQPGTGGDTQYF.

As for this clone: The gene names here belong to mouse. The read is 1 residue too short to cover the CDR3 end, so that end is filled in from the germline J gene. The rearrangement links TRBV26 to TRBJ1-6; 8 bases map to TRBD1. TRBJ1-6 is an ORF, with its function uncertain. The CDR3 consists of 14 residues. Unmatched junction bases numbered 2, after V lost 3 bases and J lost 7 bases. CDR1 KGHPV and CDR2 FQNQEV come from the germline V gene (reference sequence). This CDR3 is CASSLQGENSPLYF. The covered CDR3 bases are TGTGCCAGCAGTCTACAGGGGGAGAATTCGCCCCTCTAC.

This clone occurred a few times. Each gene name is a mouse one. Read coverage stops 1 residue before the CDR3 terminus; the germline J gene supplies the remainder. The chain is built from TRBV13-2 and TRBJ2-5, with D perhaps TRBD1 (6 bases). Trimming pared 0 bases from V and 5 bases from J, leaving 10 bases between. CDR1 and CDR2 from the germline V gene are NNHNN and SYGAGS (reference sequence). The CDR3 is 14 amino acids. CDR3 region: CASGDAQGRDTQYF. The CDR3 bases that were read are TGTGCCAGCGGTGATGCCCAGGGGAGAGACACCCAGTAC.

About this clone: Gene names and germline match the mouse. Read coverage stops 1 residue before the CDR3 terminus; the germline J gene supplies the remainder. This chain joins TRBV26 and TRBJ2-4; D not resolved. Trimming pared 6 bases from V and 1 base from J, leaving 11 bases between. The CDR3 has 14 residues. CDR1 KGHPV and CDR2 FQNQEV come from the germline V gene (reference sequence). CDR3 loop: CASSLAIRQNTLYF. The sequenced CDR3 bases are TGTGCCAGCAGCCTTGCCATCCGTCAAAACACCTTGTAC.

Comment on this clone: Any gene name here is a mouse gene name. The CDR3 extends 1 residue past the end of the read, so its final part is completed from the germline J gene. This rearrangement joins TRBV21 to TRBJ2-2, with D perhaps matching TRBD2 (6 bases). Being an ORF, TRBV21 has a function that is uncertain. The CDR3 covers 14 residues. Between the trimmed V and J ends, which lost 2 bases and 2 bases, there was a span of 6 bases. CDR3 residues: CASSQGGNTGQLYF. The sequenced CDR3 bases are TGTGCTAGCAGTCAAGGGGGGAACACCGGGCAGCTCTAC.

Of note for this clone: Gene names and germline refer to mouse. Read data end 1 residue before the CDR3 end; the end is taken from the germline J gene. The chain couples TRBV20 to TRBJ1-4, with a weak D call TRBD1 (6 bases). V was pared by 6 bases and J by 0 bases, with 8 bases between. The CDR3 is 13 amino acids. Germline V CDR1 and CDR2: GFQATS, STVNSAI. CDR3 region: CGAGQISNERLFF. The DNA read from the CDR3 is TGTGGTGCGGGACAAATTTCCAACGAAAGATTATTT.

A note on this clone: The listed genes are named as in mouse. The read ends 1 residue shy of where the CDR3 ends; the end is completed using the germline J gene. The chain employs TRBV23 and TRBJ2-4; TRBD2 is the table's D call and was not checked against the DNA. The CDR3 totals 14 residues. CDR1 KGHTA and CDR2 FQNQQP come from the germline V gene. The CDR3 loop is CSSSQTTSQNTLYF. CDR3 DNA, as far as it was read: TGCTCCAGCAGTCAAACCACTAGTCAAAACACCTTGTAC.

This clone has more than one count but fewer than ten. Gene names follow the mouse nomenclature. The observed sequence ends 1 residue before the CDR3 terminus, with the missing tail filled in from the germline J gene. The rearrangement links TRBV23 to TRBJ2-2; the table assigns TRBD1, which was not confirmed against the DNA. The CDR3 is 14 residues long. In germline, CDR1 is KGHTA, CDR2 FQNQQP. The CDR3 here is CSSSHNRDAGQLYF. The DNA read from the CDR3 is TGCTCCAGCAGTCATAACAGGGACGCCGGGCAGCTCTAC.

A note on this clone: Mouse germline and gene names are used. Read data end 1 residue before the CDR3 end; the end is taken from the germline J gene. J is TRBJ2-5 and V is TRBV1, with D perhaps TRBD1 (6 bases). Germline V gives CDR1 NSQYPW, CDR2 LRSPGD (reference sequence). The CDR3 covers 12 residues. V dropped 6 bases and J dropped 4 bases, with 8 bases sitting between them. CDR3: CTCSHREDTQYF. The CDR3 bases that were read are TGCACCTGCAGCCACAGGGAAGACACCCAGTAC.

For this clone: Mouse names are used for the genes. CDR3 sequence: CASITADSYAEQFF. The sequenced part of the CDR3 DNA is TGTGCCAGCATAACCGCGGACTCCTATGCTGAGCAGTTC. The chain has TRBV4 and TRBJ2-1, with D maybe TRBD2 (5 bases). The missing CDR3 end, 1 residue past where the read stops, is filled in from the germline J gene. The CDR3 runs to 14 residues. Trimming took 7 bases from V and 3 from J, leaving 13 bases between them. Germline CDR1 is LGHDT and CDR2 is YNNKQL (reference sequence).

This clone has only a few counts. The genes and germline here are from mouse. The read comes to an end 1 residue before the CDR3 does, leaving the germline J gene to fill in the end. This sequence joins TRBV13-2 and TRBJ2-3; no reliable D call. There are 14 residues in the CDR3. CDR1 is NNHNN and CDR2 is SYGAGS in the germline V gene (reference sequence). V was pared by 1 base and J by 0 bases, with 6 bases between. CDR3 in amino acids: CASGDNISAETLYF. CDR3 DNA (partial): TGTGCCAGCGGTGATAACATTAGTGCAGAAACGCTGTAT.

This clone qualifies as medium-sized (0.01 to 0.1%). Mouse gene names and germline throughout. The read terminates 1 residue ahead of where the CDR3 ends, so the germline J gene completes it. The chain combines TRBV2 with TRBJ1-4; a possible D gene is TRBD1 (5 bases). Trimming removed 1 base from V and 7 bases from J, with 7 bases in between. The CDR3 loop spans 13 amino acids. Germline assignment: CDR1 LGHNA and CDR2 YSYQKL. The sequenced CDR3 bases are TGTGCCAGCAGCCAAGGGGGGGGCGAAAGATTATTT. Amino acid sequence: CASSQGGGERLF. The entire CDR3 protein is CASSQGGGERLFF.